The 18 T cell receptor beta chains reported below all come from one sample, sequenced in a study of blood T cell repertoires in COVID-19 (dated by TCRdb to 2018 to 2021). The library was built by means of the immunoSEQ multiplex PCR assay. This is the immuneACCESS table as TCRdb keeps it, with only in-frame sequences that have V and J called. A part of the clones is gone; compared with another copy, unresolved V genes explain less than half, and the rest is unexplained. This sample has 95,000 to 150,000 clones in its table, and roughly 85% of those were observed once. Roughly a tenth of the sample lies in the top ten. Source material: peripheral blood. These receptor sequences come from an elderly man with acute or convalescent COVID-19.

V usage is TRBV7-8 and J usage is TRBJ1-2; 7 bases are a match to TRBD1. With V trimmed by 1 base and J by 3 bases, 5 bases remained unmatched. From germline, CDR1 is SGHVS and CDR2 FQNEAQ. The CDR3 loop spans 15 amino acids. CDR3 sequence reads: CASSLDRGSYYGYTF. CDR3 coding DNA: TGTGCCAGCAGCTTAGACAGGGGATCCTACTATGGCTACACCTTC.

The DNA for the CDR3 is TGTGCCAGCAGTGACGAGCGGGAGACCCAGTACTTC. It specifies CASSDERETQYF. The rearrangement links TRBV6-4 to TRBJ2-5, with D maybe TRBD2 (5 bases). V was clipped by 2 bases and J by 5 bases, with 6 bases between them. Germline assignment: CDR1 MRHNA and CDR2 SNTAGT. There are 12 residues in the CDR3.

The chain uses TRBV30 and TRBJ1-4, with TRBD1 as a possible D gene (5 bases). CDR3 length: 12 amino acids. Germline V gives CDR1 GTSNPN, CDR2 SVGIG (reference sequence). The V end lost 4 bases, the J end lost 7 bases, and 10 bases lay between the germline ends. The CDR3 here is CAWNGGGEKLFF. CDR3 DNA: TGTGCCTGGAACGGGGGGGGTGAAAAACTGTTTTTT.

This chain joins TRBV18 and TRBJ1-3, with no clear D. This CDR3 has 16 amino acids. V dropped 4 bases and J dropped 4 bases, with 17 bases sitting between them. The germline gives CDR1 KGHSH, CDR2 LQKENI. The CDR3 is CASSLESRRGGNTIYF. In DNA form, the CDR3 reads TGTGCCAGCTCACTGGAATCAAGGAGAGGGGGAAACACCATATATTTT.

A few counts support this clone. The gene calls are TRBV6-1 and TRBJ1-3; 7 bases are shared with TRBD1. With 0 bases clipped from V and 7 bases from J, the junction kept 6 bases outside the gene matches. This CDR3 is 15 amino acids long. Germline V gene data show CDR1 as MNHNS and CDR2 as SASEGT. In DNA, the CDR3 is TGTGCCAGCAGTGAAGCTCGGACAGGATGGAACACCATATATTTT. This sequence encodes CASSEARTGWNTIYF.

The chain combines TRBV2 with TRBJ2-4; D is possibly TRBD1 (6 bases). Per germline, CDR1 SNHLY and CDR2 FYNNEI. This CDR3 has 14 amino acids. The germline V and J ends were trimmed by 3 bases and 9 bases, with 15 bases remaining between them. The CDR3 reads CASSEHRDVLIQYF. In DNA form, the CDR3 reads TGTGCCAGCAGTGAGCACAGGGACGTTCTCATTCAGTACTTC.

This rearrangement joins TRBV25-1 to TRBJ1-2; TRBD1 matches 9 bases. The CDR3 is 14 residues long. The V segment lost 4 bases and the J segment 5 bases; nucleotides outside the gene matches: 5. CDR1 MGHDK and CDR2 SYGVNS come from the germline V gene. This CDR3 reads CASSGGQGGYGYTF. CDR3 DNA sequence: TGTGCCAGCAGTGGGGGACAGGGAGGATATGGCTACACCTTC.

The chain combines TRBV28 with TRBJ2-7, with 9 bases identical to TRBD1. J lost 7 bases, V lost 4 bases, and 5 bases had no gene match. The CDR3 loop spans 13 amino acids. Germline V gives CDR1 MDHEN, CDR2 SYDVKM. The CDR3 is CASSSGQGGEQYF. DNA for the CDR3: TGTGCCAGCAGTTCGGGACAGGGAGGAGAGCAGTACTTC.

The chain employs TRBV14 and TRBJ2-4; 8 bases are a match to TRBD1. The CDR3 has 13 amino acids. Germline assignment: CDR1 SGHDN and CDR2 FVKESK. V was pared by 4 bases and J by 8 bases, with 4 bases of the junction left unmatched. The CDR3, as DNA: TGTGCCAGCAGCCCCCAGGACAGGGACATTCAGTACTTC. It translates to CASSPQDRDIQYF. Full variable domain (remainder filled in from reference TRBV14 and TRBJ2-4): EAGVTQFPSHSVIEKGQTVTLRCDPISGHDNLYWYRRVMGKEIKFLLHFVKESKQDESGMPNNRFLAERTGGTYSTLKVQPAELEDSGVYFCASSPQDRDIQYFGAGTRLSVL.

The chain joins TRBV3-1 (or the pseudogene TRBV3-2) to TRBJ2-7; D gene uncertain. The germline V and J ends were trimmed by 1 base and 7 bases, with 17 bases remaining between them. There are 15 residues in the CDR3. CDR1 LGHDT and CDR2 YNNKEL come from the germline V gene (reference sequence). The CDR3 DNA follows: TGTGCCAGCAGCCAAGGCACGGCAGCCTTGAGGGAGCAGTACTTC. This encodes CASSQGTAALREQYF.

Here the CDR3 reads CASSQDGQGFNQPQHF. The CDR3 coding sequence is TGTGCCAGCAGCCAAGATGGGCAAGGTTTCAATCAGCCCCAGCATTTT. This chain joins TRBV4-2 and TRBJ1-5; D unresolved. CDR1 and CDR2 from the germline V gene are LGHNA and YNFKEQ. V was shortened by 0 bases and J by 3 bases, with 12 bases between the two germline ends. This CDR3 has 16 amino acids.

The chain is built from TRBV3-1 (or the pseudogene TRBV3-2) and TRBJ2-7; 10 bases line up with TRBD2. The CDR3 runs to 18 residues. After removal of 0 bases from V and 2 bases from J, the junction contained 10 bases not matched to a gene. CDR1 and CDR2 from the germline V gene are LGHDT and YNNKEL (reference sequence). This chain's CDR3 is CASSQEGILAGDAYEQYF. DNA for the CDR3: TGTGCCAGCAGCCAAGAGGGTATTCTAGCGGGGGACGCCTACGAGCAGTACTTC.

The chain uses TRBV9 and TRBJ2-5, with 10 bases that match TRBD2. CDR1 and CDR2 from the germline V gene are SGDLS and YYNGEE. CDR3 length: 15 amino acids. V lost 4 bases and J lost 4; bases outside the gene matches: 7. The CDR3 sequence is CASSSKREGLETQYF. The DNA of the CDR3 is TGTGCCAGCAGCTCTAAGCGGGAGGGATTAGAGACCCAGTACTTC. The full variable domain, with the rest looked up from reference TRBV9 and TRBJ2-5, is DSGVTQTPKHLITATGQRVTLRCSPRSGDLSVYWYQQSLDQGLQFLIQYYNGEERAKGNILERFSAQQFPDLHSELNLSSLELGDSALYFCASSSKREGLETQYFGPGTRLLVL.

The rearrangement joins TRBV5-3 to TRBJ1-3; 7 bases line up with TRBD1. TRBV5-3 is designated an ORF whose function remains uncertain. The length of the CDR3 is 15 residues. J lost 4 bases, V lost 4 bases, and 8 bases had no gene match. Here the CDR3 DNA reads TGTGCCAGAAGCCCCACAGGGGCCGGGGGAAACACCATATATTTT. This codes for CARSPTGAGGNTIYF.

V is TRBV5-8 and J is TRBJ1-5; 8 positions match TRBD1. Germline values: CDR1 SGHTS, CDR2 YDEGEE. The junction had 2 bases not matched to a gene; V was cut back by 4 bases and J by 2 bases. CDR3 size: 14 residues. The CDR3 sequence is CASSADRGNQPQHF. In DNA, the CDR3 is TGTGCCAGCAGCGCGGACAGGGGCAATCAGCCCCAGCATTTT.

The CDR3 region has the DNA TGTGCCAGCAGCTCGTTGACTAGCGGGGGTGGCAATGAGCAGTTCTTC. Protein sequence: CASSSLTSGGGNEQFF. The chain combines TRBV13 with TRBJ2-1; 12 bases are shared with TRBD2. Germline-derived CDR1 and CDR2 are PRHDT and FYEKMQ (reference sequence). This CDR3 has 16 amino acids. With 4 bases clipped from V and 6 bases from J, the junction kept 7 bases outside the gene matches.

The CDR3 reads CASSRRDTPLGNTEAFF. In DNA form, the CDR3 reads TGTGCCAGCTCACGACGGGACACTCCTCTTGGAAACACTGAAGCTTTCTTT. The genes are TRBV18 and TRBJ1-1; TRBD1 might be the D (6 bases). V was shortened by 4 bases and J by 2 bases, with 20 bases between the two germline ends. The CDR3 is 17 amino acids. Looked up from germline, CDR1 is KGHSH and CDR2 is LQKENI.

This rearrangement joins TRBV28 to TRBJ1-3; D might be TRBD1 (5 bases). Germline CDR1 reads MDHEN; CDR2 reads SYDVKM. V lost 10 bases and J lost 4, with 17 bases in between. This CDR3 is 14 amino acids long. CDR3: CATFLPGGGNTIYF. CDR3 bases: TGTGCCACCTTTCTACCCGGGGGAGGAAACACCATATATTTT.